The rows below give T cell receptor beta chains drawn from one sample of a study of graft-versus-host responses after intestinal transplantation. Profiling relied on immunoSEQ multiplex PCR, and the TCRdb table lists in-frame clones only, not all of them. This table holds about 77,000 clones, around 93% found once. Sequences were derived from PBMCs, sampled 98 days after intestinal transplantation. These receptor sequences come from a human patient who received an intestinal transplant, so some T cells may come from the graft donor. The CDR3 runs from the conserved cysteine through the conserved F or W. The order of the fields is V gene, D gene, J gene, clone size, CDR3 protein, CDR3 DNA. A D gene is named only where the DNA matches it firmly. Not every row has a clone size; where given, it reads once, few, many or a size class.

TRBV7-2	TRBD2	TRBJ2-3	NA	CASSLAGAPTDTQYF	TGTGCCAGCAGCCTAGCGGGAGCCCCCACAGATACGCAGTATTTT
TRBV14	TRBD2	TRBJ2-3	once	CASSQEGREGRTDTQYF	TGTGCCAGCAGCCAAGAGGGGCGGGAGGGCCGGACAGATACGCAGTATTTT
TRBV13	NA	TRBJ2-1	NA	CASSAMVGRNEQFF	TGTGCCAGCAGCGCAATGGTAGGCCGCAACGAGCAGTTCTTC
TRBV7-3	NA	TRBJ2-2	once	CASSDPNTGELFF	TGTGCCAGCAGCGACCCGAACACCGGGGAGCTGTTTTTT
TRBV9	TRBD2	TRBJ2-1	NA	CASSKEGLAGPNEQFF	TGTGCCAGCAGCAAGGAGGGACTAGCGGGCCCAAATGAGCAGTTCTTC
TRBV9	TRBD2	TRBJ2-5	NA	CASSGSGDQETQYF	TGTGCCAGCAGCGGTAGCGGGGACCAAGAGACCCAGTACTTC
TRBV6-6	NA	TRBJ2-1	NA	CASSYWERLEQFF	TGTGCCAGCAGTTACTGGGAGCGCCTTGAGCAGTTCTTC
TRBV5-4	TRBD1	TRBJ1-5	NA	CASSSGQGDQPQHF	TGTGCCAGCAGCTCGGGACAGGGTGATCAGCCCCAGCATTTT
TRBV10-3	NA	TRBJ2-7	NA	CAISADSYEQYF	TGTGCCATCAGTGCGGATTCCTACGAGCAGTACTTC
TRBV6-5	NA	TRBJ1-6	NA	CASSYGQPRSPLHF	TGTGCCAGCAGTTACGGGCAGCCCAGGTCACCCCTCCACTTT
TRBV29-1	NA	TRBJ1-2	NA	CSVEETANYGYTF	TGCAGCGTTGAAGAGACAGCCAACTATGGCTACACCTTC
TRBV19	NA	TRBJ1-1	NA	CASSPPIVNTEAFF	TGTGCCAGTAGTCCCCCAATTGTGAACACTGAAGCTTTCTTT
TRBV5-6	TRBD2	TRBJ2-1	NA	CASSLRLAGWAEQFF	TGTGCCAGCAGCTTGCGGCTAGCGGGGTGGGCTGAGCAGTTCTTC
TRBV27	TRBD2	TRBJ2-5	NA	CASKGSGRETQYF	TGTGCCAGCAAGGGGAGCGGGAGAGAGACCCAGTACTTC
TRBV6-6	TRBD2	TRBJ2-5	once	CASSYTGLAGRETQYF	TGTGCCAGCAGTTACACAGGACTAGCGGGGAGAGAGACCCAGTACTTC
TRBV2	NA	TRBJ2-4	NA	CASSEATGVIKNIQYF	TGTGCCAGCAGTGAAGCAACGGGGGTAATCAAAAACATTCAGTACTTC
TRBV25-1	TRBD1	TRBJ1-1	NA	CASAPGQGMNTEAFF	TGTGCCAGCGCTCCGGGACAGGGGATGAACACTGAAGCTTTCTTT
TRBV5-4	NA	TRBJ2-2	NA	CASSQADRNTGELFF	TGTGCCAGCAGCCAAGCAGACAGGAACACCGGGGAGCTGTTTTTT
TRBV12-1	NA	TRBJ1-6	NA	CASSFARGHLFEVSPLHF	TGTGCCAGCAGCTTTGCGCGGGGACATCTATTCGAGGTTTCACCCCTCCACTTT
TRBV7-9	NA	TRBJ1-1	NA	CASSLILGFGLGNTEAFF	TGTGCCAGCAGCTTAATATTAGGTTTCGGTCTAGGGAACACTGAAGCTTTCTTT
TRBV5-6	TRBD1	TRBJ2-3	NA	CASSFARGGLTDTQYF	TGTGCCAGCAGCTTCGCGAGAGGGGGCCTTACAGATACGCAGTATTTT
TRBV5-5	TRBD2	TRBJ2-5	NA	CASSLSGGQETQYF	TGTGCCAGCAGTCTCAGCGGGGGTCAAGAGACCCAGTACTTC
TRBV5-8	TRBD1	TRBJ2-7	NA	CASSLRQGAYEQYF	TGTGCCAGCAGCCTCAGACAGGGGGCCTACGAGCAGTACTTC
TRBV6-5	TRBD2	TRBJ2-1	NA	CASSLRTSGSEQFF	TGTGCCAGCAGTCTTAGGACTAGCGGGTCTGAGCAGTTCTTC
TRBV5-5	TRBD2	TRBJ2-3	NA	CASSLSGGGTDTQYF	TGTGCCAGCAGCCTGTCGGGAGGCGGCACAGATACGCAGTATTTT
TRBV9	NA	TRBJ2-1	NA	CASSPLMVPDNEQFF	TGTGCCAGCAGCCCCCTTATGGTCCCCGACAATGAGCAGTTCTTC
TRBV7-6	NA	TRBJ2-5	NA	CASSLDGQSQYF	TGTGCCAGCAGCTTAGACGGGCAGTCCCAGTACTTC
TRBV5-1	TRBD1	TRBJ1-5	NA	CASSPGGQGQPQHF	TGCGCCAGCAGCCCCGGAGGACAGGGGCAGCCCCAGCATTTT
TRBV7-2	TRBD1	TRBJ1-2	NA	CASSPGGVRARYGYTF	TGTGCCAGCAGCCCAGGGGGGGTCAGGGCTCGCTATGGCTACACCTTC
TRBV5-4	NA	TRBJ1-1	NA	CASSADVLGGWSEAFF	TGTGCCAGCAGCGCGGACGTGTTGGGGGGATGGTCTGAAGCTTTCTTT
TRBV6-5	NA	TRBJ2-5	few	CASSYSGGLQETQYF	TGTGCCAGCAGTTACTCGGGGGGCCTCCAAGAGACCCAGTACTTC
TRBV14	NA	TRBJ1-1	NA	CASSHAGTMAFF	TGTGCCAGCAGCCATGCCGGGACAATGGCTTTCTTT
TRBV19	NA	TRBJ1-4	few	CASSRGTTNEKLFF	TGTGCCAGTAGCAGGGGAACAACTAATGAAAAACTGTTTTTT
TRBV27	NA	TRBJ2-7	NA	CASSSLDNPHEQYF	TGTGCCAGCAGTTCCCTGGACAACCCCCACGAGCAGTACTTC
TRBV2	NA	TRBJ2-1	NA	CASLGATYNEQFF	TGTGCCAGTCTGGGCGCGACCTACAATGAGCAGTTCTTC
TRBV9	NA	TRBJ2-7	NA	CASSVVGPELYEQYF	TGTGCCAGCAGCGTAGTCGGACCTGAACTCTACGAGCAGTACTTC
TRBV18	NA	TRBJ2-1	NA	CASSTWDEQFF	TGTGCCAGCTCAACCTGGGATGAGCAGTTCTTC
TRBV29-1	TRBD2	TRBJ2-1	NA	CSVERTSGSLGLNEQFF	TGCAGCGTTGAAAGAACTAGCGGGAGTCTGGGGCTAAATGAGCAGTTCTTC
TRBV7-3	NA	TRBJ2-7	NA	CASSLGEPYEQYF	TGTGCCAGCAGCTTAGGGGAGCCCTACGAGCAGTACTTC
TRBV6-1	TRBD1	TRBJ2-7	once	CASSEVGQGAYEQYF	TGTGCCAGCAGTGAGGTGGGACAGGGGGCCTACGAGCAGTACTTC
TRBV7-9	NA	TRBJ1-2	NA	CASSLTQGYGYTF	TGTGCCAGCAGCTTAACCCAGGGGTATGGCTACACCTTC
TRBV10-3	NA	TRBJ1-4	NA	CAISDPGATNEKLFF	TGTGCCATCAGTGACCCAGGAGCAACTAATGAAAAACTGTTTTTT
TRBV7-8	TRBD1	TRBJ2-5	once	CASSLAGEQGIQETQYF	TGTGCCAGCAGCTTAGCAGGGGAACAGGGGATCCAAGAGACCCAGTACTTC
TRBV5-8	NA	TRBJ1-2	NA	CASSFGVDYGYTF	TGTGCCAGCAGCTTCGGGGTCGACTATGGCTACACCTTC
TRBV11-2	NA	TRBJ1-1	NA	CASNLGRNTEAFF	TGTGCCAGCAATCTGGGGAGGAACACTGAAGCTTTCTTT
TRBV6-5	NA	TRBJ2-5	NA	CASSYKGWETQYF	TGTGCCAGCAGTTACAAGGGTTGGGAGACCCAGTACTTC
TRBV4-3	NA	TRBJ1-2	once	CASSQEGAGPNYGYTF	TGCGCCAGCAGCCAAGAGGGGGCAGGACCTAACTATGGCTACACCTTC
TRBV18	NA	TRBJ2-3	NA	CASSPKTVTDTQYF	TGTGCCAGCTCACCGAAGACTGTCACAGATACGCAGTATTTT
TRBV28	TRBD1	TRBJ1-1	NA	CASRGDRGKEQAFF	TGTGCCAGCAGGGGGGACAGGGGTAAGGAGCAAGCTTTCTTT
TRBV4-1	NA	TRBJ1-1	NA	CASSQGGGGNTEAFF	TGCGCCAGCAGCCAAGGGGGGGGAGGGAACACTGAAGCTTTCTTT
TRBV2	NA	TRBJ2-7	NA	CASSDHFNEQYF	TGTGCCAGCAGTGACCACTTTAACGAGCAGTACTTC
TRBV10-1	NA	TRBJ2-5	NA	CASSPGTSGQETQYF	TGCGCCAGCAGTCCCGGGACTTCCGGCCAAGAGACCCAGTACTTC
TRBV11-2	TRBD2	TRBJ2-1	NA	CASRNPGGGPGEQFF	TGTGCCAGCAGAAACCCCGGCGGGGGTCCGGGTGAGCAGTTCTTC
TRBV28	TRBD1	TRBJ2-7	NA	CASSLPGTGPYEQYF	TGTGCCAGCAGTTTACCTGGGACAGGCCCCTACGAGCAGTACTTC